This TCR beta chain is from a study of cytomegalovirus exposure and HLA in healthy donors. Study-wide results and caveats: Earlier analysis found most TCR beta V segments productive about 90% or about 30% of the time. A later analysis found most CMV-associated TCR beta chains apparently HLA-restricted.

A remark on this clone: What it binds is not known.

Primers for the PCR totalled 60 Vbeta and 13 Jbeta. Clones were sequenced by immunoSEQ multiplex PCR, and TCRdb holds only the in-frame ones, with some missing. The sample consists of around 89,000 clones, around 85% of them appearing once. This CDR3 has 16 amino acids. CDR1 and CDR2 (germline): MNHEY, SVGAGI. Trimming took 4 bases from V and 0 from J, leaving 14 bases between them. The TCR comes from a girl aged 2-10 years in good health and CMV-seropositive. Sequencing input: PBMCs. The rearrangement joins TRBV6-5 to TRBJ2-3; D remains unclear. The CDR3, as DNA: TGTGCCAGCAGTTTTTTTCCAGGTTTAAGCACAGATACGCAGTATTTT. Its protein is CASSFFPGLSTDTQYF.